These T cell receptor beta chains were read from a single sample in a study of cytomegalovirus exposure and HLA in healthy donors. The assay was immunoSEQ multiplex PCR, and TCRdb's table has in-frame clones only and misses some. In the table there are under 150,000 clones, roughly 76% of which are singletons. Sequenced input: PBMCs. The source is a man between 18 and 29 years old in good health and CMV-seronegative. Both conserved end residues are part of each CDR3. Each record gives: D gene, clone size, J gene, V gene, CDR3 protein, CDR3 DNA. D genes are given only for firm matches. Some rows have no size entry. The others give once, few or many, or a class for an expanded clone.

NA	NA	TRBJ1-1	TRBV7-8	CASSLEEGNTEAFF	TGTGCCAGCAGCTTAGAAGAGGGAAATACTGAAGCTTTCTTT
NA	NA	TRBJ1-1	TRBV19	CASSYRVQSVTEAFF	TGTGCCAGTAGCTACAGGGTCCAGTCCGTCACTGAAGCTTTCTTT
NA	NA	TRBJ2-7	TRBV4-2	CASSQEGIAASEQYF	TGTGCCAGCAGCCAAGAAGGAATAGCGGCCTCCGAGCAGTACTTC
NA	NA	TRBJ2-3	TRBV6-5	CASSRTRTADTQYF	TGTGCCAGCAGCCGCACTAGGACGGCAGATACGCAGTATTTT
TRBD1	NA	TRBJ2-7	TRBV7-2	CASSPRTGANYEQYF	TGTGCCAGCAGCCCGAGGACAGGGGCGAACTACGAGCAGTACTTC
NA	NA	TRBJ2-7	TRBV19	CASTPSSTTYEQYF	TGTGCCAGTACCCCTAGCTCGACTACCTACGAGCAGTACTTC
NA	NA	TRBJ2-1	TRBV7-2	CASSFTDQQFF	TGTGCCAGCAGCTTTACAGACCAGCAGTTCTTC
TRBD2	once	TRBJ2-1	TRBV29-1	CSVEKVPRTSGRFEQFF	TGCAGCGTTGAAAAGGTCCCCCGGACTAGCGGGAGATTTGAGCAGTTCTTC
NA	NA	TRBJ2-3	TRBV9	CASRASQGDTQYF	TGTGCCAGCAGGGCTAGCCAAGGAGATACGCAGTATTTT
TRBD1	NA	TRBJ2-3	TRBV28	CASSSGQGIYTQYF	TGTGCCAGCAGTTCAGGACAGGGAATCTATACGCAGTATTTT
NA	once	TRBJ2-1	TRBV15	CATGRYNEQFF	TGTGCCACCGGGAGGTACAATGAGCAGTTCTTC
NA	NA	TRBJ1-2	TRBV28	CASSSVNYGYTF	TGTGCCAGCAGTTCTGTTAACTATGGCTACACCTTC
NA	NA	TRBJ1-5	TRBV28	CASSVLNQPQHF	TGTGCCAGCAGCGTGTTGAATCAGCCCCAGCATTTT
TRBD1	NA	TRBJ2-7	TRBV7-2	CASSLGDRVVDEQYF	TGTGCCAGCAGCTTAGGGGACAGGGTGGTCGACGAGCAGTACTTC
TRBD1	NA	TRBJ1-2	TRBV18	CASSHRGYGYGYTF	TGTGCCAGCTCGCACAGGGGGTACGGCTATGGCTACACCTTC
NA	once	TRBJ2-5	TRBV6-5	CASSYSGAGPQETQYF	TGTGCCAGCAGTTACTCTGGGGCGGGACCCCAAGAGACCCAGTACTTC
NA	few	TRBJ1-4	TRBV5-1	CASSLGQGGTNEKLFF	TGCGCCAGCAGCTTGGGCCAGGGTGGGACTAATGAAAAACTGTTTTTT
TRBD1	NA	TRBJ2-7	TRBV27	CASSLSGQGASEQYF	TGTGCCAGCAGTTTATCGGGACAGGGGGCGTCTGAGCAGTACTTC
TRBD1	NA	TRBJ1-1	TRBV27	CASSLLGVGQGYGEAFF	TGTGCCAGCAGTTTATTAGGTGTCGGACAGGGGTACGGTGAAGCTTTCTTT
NA	NA	TRBJ2-7	TRBV28	CASRKGGGGAPTYEQYF	TGTGCCAGCAGAAAGGGGGGAGGGGGTGCCCCTACCTACGAGCAGTACTTC
NA	NA	TRBJ2-1	TRBV28	CASSLYDSDSYNEQFF	TGTGCCAGCAGTTTATACGACAGCGACTCCTACAATGAGCAGTTCTTC
NA	few	TRBJ1-2	TRBV10-1	CASSVSPAGGYTF	TGCGCCAGCAGTGTCTCCCCCGCGGGCGGCTACACCTTC
NA	NA	TRBJ1-3	TRBV13	CASSRRGNPGNTIYF	TGTGCCAGCAGCCGGAGAGGTAACCCCGGAAACACCATATATTTT
NA	NA	TRBJ1-1	TRBV10-3	CAIRQDTEAFF	TGTGCCATCAGACAGGACACTGAAGCTTTCTTT
TRBD2	NA	TRBJ2-3	TRBV4-2	CASSQGLGGGRASTDTQYF	TGTGCCAGCAGCCAAGGTTTGGGCGGGGGGCGTGCTAGCACAGATACGCAGTATTTT
NA	NA	TRBJ1-1	TRBV7-3	CASSLTGRGEAFF	TGTGCCAGCAGCTTGACAGGCCGCGGTGAAGCTTTCTTT
TRBD1	NA	TRBJ1-5	TRBV11-2	CASSFTTGLGQPQHF	TGTGCCAGCAGCTTTACGACAGGGTTAGGTCAGCCCCAGCATTTT
TRBD1	NA	TRBJ1-1	TRBV5-1	CASSVNRGRGTAFF	TGCGCCAGCAGCGTCAACAGGGGGCGAGGTACAGCTTTCTTT
NA	NA	TRBJ2-7	TRBV29-1	CSVRSGEQYF	TGCAGCGTTAGGTCGGGCGAGCAGTACTTC
TRBD1	NA	TRBJ2-1	TRBV7-3	CASSLWGQGEEQFF	TGTGCCAGCAGCTTATGGGGACAGGGCGAGGAGCAGTTCTTC
NA	few	TRBJ1-5	TRBV6-1	CASSVWGGFNQPQHF	TGTGCCAGCAGTGTCTGGGGGGGGTTTAATCAGCCCCAGCATTTT
NA	NA	TRBJ1-5	TRBV30	CAWSVRVDQPQHF	TGTGCCTGGAGTGTGAGGGTTGACCAGCCCCAGCATTTT
NA	few	TRBJ1-2	TRBV29-1	CSVEGAGYGYTF	TGCAGCGTTGAAGGCGCAGGATATGGCTACACCTTC
TRBD1	NA	TRBJ2-2	TRBV2	CASSGIGTGTPGELFF	TGTGCCAGCAGTGGAATCGGGACAGGGACGCCCGGGGAGCTGTTTTTT
TRBD2	NA	TRBJ2-7	TRBV28	CASSFVAGTYEQYF	TGTGCCAGCAGTTTTGTAGCGGGGACCTACGAGCAGTACTTC
NA	NA	TRBJ2-1	TRBV27	CASSLLGGEQFF	TGTGCCAGCAGTCTCCTCGGAGGTGAGCAGTTCTTC
NA	NA	TRBJ1-1	TRBV7-3	CASSFTPNTEAFF	TGTGCCAGCAGCTTTACACCGAACACTGAAGCTTTCTTT
TRBD2	few	TRBJ2-7	TRBV6-5	CASSYLAGGVHEQYF	TGTGCCAGCAGTTACCTAGCGGGGGGCGTCCACGAGCAGTACTTC
NA	few	TRBJ2-3	TRBV5-1	CASSYDLAAGPDTQYF	TGCGCCAGCAGCTACGACCTAGCTGCGGGACCCGATACGCAGTATTTT
TRBD1	NA	TRBJ1-1	TRBV19	CASSQGAGVTEAFF	TGTGCCAGTAGTCAGGGGGCGGGCGTAACTGAAGCTTTCTTT
NA	NA	TRBJ2-5	TRBV7-7	CASSLQGTQYF	TGTGCCAGCAGCTTACAGGGGACCCAGTACTTC
NA	once	TRBJ1-2	TRBV4-1	CASSQVDSTDYGYTF	TGCGCCAGCAGCCAGGTAGACTCTACCGACTATGGCTACACCTTC
NA	once	TRBJ2-5	TRBV5-6	CASSFQGNEETQYF	TGTGCCAGCAGCTTCCAGGGAAATGAAGAGACCCAGTACTTC
TRBD1	NA	TRBJ1-1	TRBV18	CASSPTGGGTEAFF	TGTGCCAGCTCACCGACAGGGGGTGGGACTGAAGCTTTCTTT
NA	NA	TRBJ2-2	TRBV5-1	CASSLAPGPNTGELFF	TGCGCCAGCAGCTTGGCCCCAGGTCCGAACACCGGGGAGCTGTTTTTT
TRBD1	NA	TRBJ2-2	TRBV5-1	CASSFWDRDVNTGELFF	TGCGCCAGCAGCTTTTGGGACAGGGACGTGAACACCGGGGAGCTGTTTTTT